This entry describes one T cell receptor (beta chain). In germline, CDR1 is MDHEN, CDR2 SYDVKM. This CDR3 spans 14 amino acids. V was trimmed by 2 bases and J by 2 bases, leaving 9 bases between them. The data belong to a study of technical replicates of blood from four donors. Sequencing was performed with immunoSEQ multiplex PCR; in TCRdb, only in-frame clones are kept and a portion is missing. The data contain over 85,000 clones, around 94% of them singletons. This clonotype originated in a human donor in good health. The sequenced sample consisted of T cells isolated from PBMCs. This rearrangement joins TRBV28 to TRBJ2-5; D uncertain. Here the CDR3 DNA reads TGTGCCAGCAGTTTAGGGCAGTATCAAGAGACCCAGTACTTC. Translation: CASSLGQYQETQYF.